This T cell receptor beta chain was recorded in a study of T-cell memory formation after mild COVID-19. Constant-segment-primed 5'RACE gave TCR alpha and TCR beta cDNA libraries with sample barcodes and UMIs. Each CDR3 protein gets one entry after TCRdb re-called the 5' RACE reads with MiXCR. Of 300,000 or so distinct CDR3 sequences listed, more than 15% are singletons. The sample taken for sequencing was PBMCs or a T cell subset sorted from them (not recorded which). The TCR sequence derives from a man between 18 and 35 years old who had mild COVID-19 (a few samples of this study predate the infection). Cell type and time point are not known.

The CDR3 region has the DNA TGTGCCAGCAGCTTAAACGGAGGGTTGAATGAGCAGTTCTTC. As protein: CASSLNGGLNEQFF. V usage is TRBV11-2 and J usage is TRBJ2-1; tentatively, D is TRBD2 (6 bases). The V end was cut by 2 bases, the J end by 7 bases, with 12 bases between. The CDR3 sequence is 14 residues long. From germline, CDR1 is SGHAT and CDR2 FQNNGV.